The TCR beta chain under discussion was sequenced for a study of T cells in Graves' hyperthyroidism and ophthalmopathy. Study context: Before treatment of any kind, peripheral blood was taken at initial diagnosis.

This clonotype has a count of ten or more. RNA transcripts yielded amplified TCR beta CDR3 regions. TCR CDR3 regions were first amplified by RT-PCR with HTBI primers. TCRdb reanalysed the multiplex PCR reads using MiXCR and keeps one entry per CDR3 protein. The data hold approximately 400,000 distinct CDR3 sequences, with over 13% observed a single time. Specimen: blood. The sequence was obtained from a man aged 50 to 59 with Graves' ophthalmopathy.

CDR3 sequence reads: CASSADRANYGYTF. The CDR3, as DNA: TGTGCCAGCAGCGCCGACAGGGCCAACTATGGCTACACCTTC. The V gene is TRBV9, the J gene TRBJ1-2; 7 nucleotides line up with TRBD1. V gave up 3 bases and J gave up 2 bases; unmatched junction bases: 4. The CDR3 loop spans 14 amino acids. Germline V CDR1 and CDR2: SGDLS, YYNGEE.